Below, one T cell receptor beta chain is given with its context. Its antigen is currently unknown. This CDR3 contains 16 residues. Germline lookup yields CDR1 LNHNV and CDR2 YYDKDF (reference sequence). Trimming stripped 0 bases from V and 0 bases from J, with 12 bases between. The data belong to a study of T-cell reconstitution after alpha-beta-depleted transplantation in children. General study results and limits: Several hundred rapidly expanded clones from non-depleted graft cells reportedly supplied alpha-beta T cells about two months post-transplant.

Unique molecular identifiers were incorporated when the TCRbeta library was constructed. TCRdb called the PCR reads again in MiXCR, with one record for every CDR3 protein. The repertoire holds about 640,000 distinct CDR3 sequences, with 10% to 15% as singletons. The sample here was PBMCs, mostly from graft donor cells, taken 360 days after TCRalphabeta/CD19-depleted stem cell transplant. V and J are TRBV15 and TRBJ2-7; D unresolved. This receptor was obtained from a male patient younger than 18 who had a stem cell transplant for acute myeloid leukemia, so the T cells may come from the graft donor. The CDR3 region is CATSREARPFSYEQYF. CDR3 bases: TGTGCCACCAGCAGAGAGGCCAGACCATTCTCCTACGAGCAGTACTTC. The full variable domain, its missing parts supplied by reference TRBV15 and TRBJ2-7, is DAMVIQNPRYQVTQFGKPVTLSCSQTLNHNVMYWYQQKSSQAPKLLFHYYDKDFNNEADTPDNFQSRRPNTSFCFLDIRSPGLGDTAMYLCATSREARPFSYEQYFGPGTRLTVT.